This T cell receptor (beta chain) is from a study of cytomegalovirus exposure and HLA in healthy donors. Study-wide points: For cytomegalovirus status, the classifier reportedly gave diagnoses with high specificity and sensitivity.

Turning to this clone: Its antigen is undetermined.

60 Vbeta and 13 Jbeta primers were used in PCR. The table came from immunoSEQ multiplex PCR; TCRdb's copy has only in-frame clones and leaves some out. The sample has about 130,000 clones; around 78% are singletons. The V segment lost 4 bases and the J segment 1 base; nucleotides outside the gene matches: 5. CDR3 length: 16 residues. Germline values: CDR1 SGHDT, CDR2 YYEEEE. J is TRBJ2-6 and V is TRBV5-6, with 7 bases lining up with TRBD2. This TCR came from a man younger than 35 in good health and CMV-seropositive. The sample taken for sequencing was PBMCs. The CDR3 is CASSLGGVSGANVLTF. Written as DNA, the CDR3 is TGTGCCAGCAGCCTTGGGGGGGTTTCTGGGGCCAACGTCCTGACTTTC.